Listed here are 5 T cell receptor beta chains from one sample, sequenced in a study of blood T cell repertoires in COVID-19. The data were produced by immunoSEQ multiplex PCR, yet TCRdb's version contains in-frame clones alone and is incomplete. The repertoire has a few hundred thousand clones, 80% to 90% of them found once; the top ten carry around a tenth. Sequencing was carried out using PBMCs or T cells enriched from blood (not recorded which). The receptors stem from a man between 18 and 35 years old with acute COVID-19.

The rearrangement uses TRBV2 and TRBJ1-5, with TRBD1 matching over 7 bases. Trimming at V came to 8 bases and at J to 0 bases, leaving 4 bases not matched to a gene. Germline values: CDR1 SNHLY, CDR2 FYNNEI. The CDR3 runs 14 residues. DNA of the CDR3: TGTGCCAGCCAGGGGGAGTATAGCAATCAGCCCCAGCATTTT. Protein sequence: CASQGEYSNQPQHF.

The chain carries TRBV4-1 and TRBJ2-2, with a possible D match to TRBD2 (6 bases). The CDR3 totals 15 residues. V lost 4 bases and J lost 6, with 15 bases in between. Germline CDR1 is MGHRA and CDR2 is YSYEKL. The CDR3 sequence: CASSPGGVGAGELFF. CDR3 nucleotide sequence: TGCGCCAGCAGCCCTGGAGGGGTGGGAGCCGGGGAGCTGTTTTTT.

The chain combines TRBV7-3 with TRBJ2-1, with 9 bases that match TRBD2. The CDR3 has 16 amino acids. Germline V gene lookup returns CDR1 SGHTA and CDR2 FQGTGA. The ends lost 6 bases at V and 8 bases at J; junction bases unmatched: 14. The CDR3 bases are TGTGCCAGCAGTACCCCGGGACTAGCCCCGGGGGATGAGCAGTTCTTC. This gives the protein CASSTPGLAPGDEQFF. The full variable domain, rest sourced from reference TRBV7-3 and TRBJ2-1, is GAGVSQTPSNKVTEKGKYVELRCDPISGHTALYWYRQSLGQGPEFLIYFQGTGAADDSGLPNDRFFAVRPEGSVSTLKIQRTERGDSAVYLCASSTPGLAPGDEQFFGPGTRLTVL.

This clone came up a few times. V usage is TRBV14 and J usage is TRBJ2-5; 7 bases align to TRBD1. V lost 4 bases and J lost 1; bases outside the gene matches: 6. Germline V CDR1 and CDR2: SGHDN, FVKESK. The CDR3 runs to 15 residues. This CDR3 reads CASSPLTGPQETQYF. The CDR3 DNA sequence: TGTGCCAGCAGCCCCCTGACAGGGCCCCAAGAGACCCAGTACTTC.

Worth noting for this clone: Other DNA sequences in this specimen translate into the identical CDR3. V and J are TRBV28 and TRBJ2-2; a possible D gene is TRBD1 (6 bases). Looked up from germline, CDR1 is MDHEN and CDR2 is SYDVKM. Between the trimmed V and J ends, which lost 3 bases and 2 bases, there was a span of 7 bases. This CDR3 comprises 14 residues. Here the CDR3 reads CASSLGQNTGELFF. The CDR3 nucleotides read TGTGCCAGCAGTTTGGGACAAAACACCGGGGAGCTGTTTTTT.